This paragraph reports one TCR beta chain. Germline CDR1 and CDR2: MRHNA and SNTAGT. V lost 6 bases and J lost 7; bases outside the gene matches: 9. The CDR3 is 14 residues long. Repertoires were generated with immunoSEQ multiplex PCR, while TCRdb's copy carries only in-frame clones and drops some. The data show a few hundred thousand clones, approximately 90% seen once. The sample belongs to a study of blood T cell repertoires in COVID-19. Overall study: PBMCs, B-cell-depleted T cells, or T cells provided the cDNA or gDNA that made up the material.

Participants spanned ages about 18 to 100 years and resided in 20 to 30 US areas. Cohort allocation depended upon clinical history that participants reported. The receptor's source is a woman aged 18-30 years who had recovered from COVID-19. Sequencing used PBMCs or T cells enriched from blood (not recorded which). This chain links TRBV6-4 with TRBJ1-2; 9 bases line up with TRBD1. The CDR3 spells CASRPGQGPFGYTF. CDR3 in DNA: TGTGCCAGCAGGCCTGGACAGGGGCCGTTTGGCTACACCTTC.